This entry concerns a single TCR beta chain. The record originates from a study of blood T cell repertoires in COVID-19. This CDR3 contains 16 residues. The germline gives CDR1 MNHNS, CDR2 SASEGT. Trimming removed 0 bases from V and 5 bases from J; junction bases left unmatched: 5. The table came from immunoSEQ multiplex PCR; TCRdb's copy has only in-frame clones and leaves some out. The sample contains 310,000 or so clones, around 84% of which appear only once. This sequence originates from a woman aged 18-29 years who had recovered from COVID-19. The sequenced sample was PBMCs or T cells enriched from blood (not recorded which). This sequence joins TRBV6-1 and TRBJ2-7; 12 bases align to TRBD1. The CDR3 reads CASSEAQGTGGHEQYF. CDR3 in DNA: TGTGCCAGCAGTGAAGCGCAAGGGACAGGGGGCCACGAGCAGTACTTC.